The 20 T cell receptor beta chains presented below share a single source sample, sequenced in a study of T cells in Graves' hyperthyroidism and ophthalmopathy. TCR beta CDR3 regions were amplified from RNA transcripts. With the HTBI primer set, the TCR CDR3 went through a first round of RT-PCR. TCRdb reanalysed the multiplex PCR reads using MiXCR and keeps one entry per CDR3 protein. This sample has roughly 180,000 distinct CDR3 sequences, with roughly 9.4% found just once. Sequenced input: blood. All receptors come from a woman under 30 with Graves' hyperthyroidism that later progressed to Graves' ophthalmopathy.

This clonotype was detected ten times or more. The rearrangement uses TRBV30 and TRBJ1-1; D uncertain. The germline CDR1 and CDR2 sequences are GTSNPN and SVGIG (reference sequence). Trimming removed 3 bases from V and 10 bases from J, with 9 bases in between. The CDR3 loop spans 10 amino acids. Written as DNA, the CDR3 is TGTGCCTGGAGCCCTCCTGTAGCTTTCTTT. It is translated as CAWSPPVAFF.

As DNA, the CDR3 is TGTGCCAGCAGCCCTATCAGGGAGAGGGGCACAGATACGCAGTATTTT. Its protein is CASSPIRERGTDTQYF. The chain recombines TRBV6-1 with TRBJ2-3; D possibly matches TRBD1 or TRBD2 (5 bases each). Germline CDR1 MNHNS, CDR2 SASEGT. Trimming removed 6 bases at V and 1 base at J, with 17 bases between. The CDR3 contains 16 residues.

This clonotype was recorded many times. V and J are TRBV7-9 and TRBJ2-7; D call uncertain. Germline V CDR1 and CDR2: SEHNR, FQNEAQ (reference sequence). This CDR3 has 12 residues. V was cut by 3 bases and J by 1 base, with 4 bases left in between. The CDR3 DNA follows: TGTGCCAGCAGCTTCCTTTCCTACGAGCAGTACTTC. Translating it yields CASSFLSYEQYF.

This clonotype was counted at least ten times. This chain connects TRBV2 to TRBJ2-5; TRBD2 agrees at 9 bases. The germline V gene encodes CDR1 SNHLY and CDR2 FYNNEI. With 2 bases clipped from V and 4 bases from J, the junction kept 5 bases outside the gene matches. The CDR3 length is 15 residues. CDR3 nucleotides: TGTGCCAGCAGTGAATGGACTAGCGATGGAGAGACCCAGTACTTC. It codes for CASSEWTSDGETQYF.

Ten or more counts support this clonotype. V gene TRBV27 combines with J gene TRBJ2-7, with TRBD1 matching over 8 bases. J was trimmed by 5 bases and V by 5 bases; bases with no gene match: 8. Germline CDR1 and CDR2: MNHEY and SMNVEV (reference sequence). The CDR3 runs 14 residues. CDR3 sequence: CASSPGQGLDEQYF. CDR3 in DNA: TGTGCCAGCAGTCCTGGACAGGGTTTGGACGAGCAGTACTTC.

Ten or more counts support this clonotype. This sequence joins TRBV2 and TRBJ1-4; no definite D call. This CDR3 comprises 16 residues. CDR1 and CDR2 (germline): SNHLY, FYNNEI. V lost 4 bases and J 0 bases, leaving 12 bases between the germline ends. This CDR3 is CASSVRLRATNEKLFF. The CDR3 DNA reads TGTGCCAGCAGTGTTCGATTACGTGCAACTAATGAAAAACTGTTTTTT. Supplemented by reference TRBV2 and TRBJ1-4, the full variable domain reads EPEVTQTPSHQVTQMGQEVILRCVPISNHLYFYWYRQILGQKVEFLVSFYNNEISEKSEIFDDQFSVERPDGSNFTLKIRSTKLEDSAMYFCASSVRLRATNEKLFFGSGTQLSVL.

This clonotype was observed many times. The junction differs from germline at one of its ends, possibly a read error. J is TRBJ1-1 and V is TRBV7-7, with D possibly being TRBD1 (5 bases). CDR3 length: 13 amino acids. Germline V gene data show CDR1 as SSHAT and CDR2 as FNYEAQ (reference sequence). The CDR3 here is CASSFSRDTEAFF. The DNA of the CDR3 is TGTGCTAGCAGCTTCAGCAGGGACACTGAAGCTTTCTTT.

This clonotype was counted many times. The rearrangement uses TRBV29-1 and TRBJ1-1; 7 nucleotides line up with TRBD1. CDR1 and CDR2 (germline): SQVTM, ANQGSEA. With V trimmed by 7 bases and J by 1 base, 9 bases remained unmatched. The CDR3 runs to 14 residues. DNA of the CDR3: TGCAGCGGCTCTAGGGGACAGTCGAACACTGAAGCTTTCTTT. Translating it yields CSGSRGQSNTEAFF.

This clonotype has a count of ten or more. V gene TRBV30 combines with J gene TRBJ2-1; the D gene could be TRBD1 or TRBD2 (5 bases each). Trimming shortened V by 3 bases and J by 0 bases, and 15 bases separated the two germline ends. Germline V gene data show CDR1 as GTSNPN and CDR2 as SVGIG (reference sequence). The CDR3 spans 16 residues. The DNA of the CDR3 is TGTGCCTGGAGGGACCCGGGGCTGAGCTCCTACAATGAGCAGTTCTTC. It specifies CAWRDPGLSSYNEQFF. The full variable domain, in which reference TRBV30 and TRBJ2-1 provide the parts outside the CDR3, is SQTIHQWPATLVQPVGSPLSLECTVEGTSNPNLYWYRQAAGRGLQLLFYSVGIGQISSEVPQNLSASRPQDRQFILSSKKLLLSDSGFYLCAWRDPGLSSYNEQFFGPGTRLTVL.

This clonotype was counted only a few times. This chain connects TRBV14 to TRBJ2-7, with D perhaps TRBD1 (5 bases). Germline-derived CDR1 and CDR2 are SGHDN and FVKESK. The length of the CDR3 is 13 residues. V shed 1 base and J shed 6 bases, with 10 bases lying between them. This CDR3 is CASSQGSGIEQYF. CDR3 nucleotide sequence: TGTGCCAGCAGCCAAGGGTCAGGGATCGAGCAGTACTTC.

This clonotype came up a few times. The CDR3 here is CASSLVWTGGNEQFF. As DNA, the CDR3 is TGTGCCAGCAGCTTGGTATGGACAGGAGGGAATGAGCAGTTCTTC. The chain uses TRBV5-5 and TRBJ2-1, with a possible D match to TRBD1 (7 bases). Germline CDR1 reads SGHKS; CDR2 reads YYEKEE (reference sequence). V was cut by 0 bases and J by 7 bases, with 14 bases left in between. The CDR3 totals 15 residues.

This clonotype was picked up a small number of times. A read error may be the cause here, since a much bigger clone is one base away. The genes are TRBV28 and TRBJ2-3; 8 bases line up with TRBD2. Germline CDR1 reads MDHEN; CDR2 reads SYDVKM. CDR3 size: 14 residues. CDR3 amino acids: CAGSSAGAADTQYF. CDR3 nucleotides: TGTGCCGGCAGTTCAGCGGGGGCGGCAGATACGCAGTATTTT.

This clonotype was counted ten times or more. The chain combines TRBV20-1 with TRBJ2-7, with 11 bases fitting TRBD1. The germline CDR1 and CDR2 sequences are DFQATT and SNEGSKA (reference sequence). J was trimmed by 5 bases and V by 2 bases; bases with no gene match: 5. The CDR3 contains 14 residues. The CDR3 DNA follows: TGCAGTGCTAGATCCGGACAGGGGGCGCACGAGCAGTACTTC. This codes for CSARSGQGAHEQYF.

This clonotype was detected ten times or more. This chain joins TRBV6-1 and TRBJ2-5; D call uncertain. The length of the CDR3 is 12 residues. The V end lost 7 bases, the J end lost 1 base, and 7 bases lay between the germline ends. CDR1 MNHNS and CDR2 SASEGT come from the germline V gene. CDR3 region: CASMHTQETQYF. For the CDR3, the DNA is TGTGCCAGCATGCATACCCAAGAGACCCAGTACTTC.

Notes on this clonotype: This may be a read error: a much more frequent sequence differs by one nucleotide. V usage is TRBV6-1 and J usage is TRBJ1-4; D unresolved. Per the germline V gene, CDR1 is MNHNS and CDR2 is SASEGT. V lost 3 bases and J 10 bases, leaving 12 bases between the germline ends. The CDR3 is 13 amino acids. DNA for the CDR3: TGTGCCAGCAGTGACTCCGATAAACTAAAACTGTTTTTT. Amino acids: CASSDSDKLKLFF.

At least ten counts were recorded for this clonotype. The chain has TRBV5-1 and TRBJ1-4; D call uncertain. In germline, CDR1 is SGHRS, CDR2 YFSETQ. V lost 4 bases to trimming and J lost 5 bases, with 15 bases between them. The CDR3 sequence is 15 residues long. CDR3 in amino acids: CASSLSRLMNEKLFF. CDR3 DNA sequence: TGCGCCAGCAGCCTCTCCCGCCTGATGAATGAAAAACTGTTTTTT.

Ten or more counts support this clonotype. V is TRBV5-1 and J is TRBJ1-2, with TRBD1 as a possible D gene (5 bases). Germline loops: CDR1 SGHRS, CDR2 YFSETQ. The CDR3 is 13 amino acids. V lost 2 bases, J lost 5 bases, and 10 bases lay in between. The CDR3 loop reads CASSLLQGYGYTF. The CDR3 coding sequence is TGCGCCAGCAGCTTACTCCAGGGATATGGCTACACCTTC.

This clonotype has more than one count but fewer than ten. The chain has TRBV3-1 and TRBJ2-7; D not certain. The CDR3 extends over 14 amino acids. V lost 0 bases, J lost 4 bases, and 10 bases lay in between. In germline, CDR1 is LGHDT, CDR2 YNNKEL (reference sequence). The CDR3: CASSQDFPGYEQYF. The CDR3 DNA reads TGTGCCAGCAGCCAAGATTTCCCCGGATACGAGCAGTACTTC.

There are many counts of this clonotype. For the CDR3, the DNA is TGTGCCAGCAGCTTCCGGAACCGACAGGGACGGAATGAAAAACTGTTTTTT. It yields the protein CASSFRNRQGRNEKLFF. J is TRBJ1-4 and V is TRBV5-5; 7 bases map to TRBD1. This CDR3 contains 17 residues. V lost 2 bases to trimming and J lost 5 bases; unmatched junction nucleotides: 12. The germline CDR1 and CDR2 sequences are SGHKS and YYEKEE (reference sequence).

This clonotype was seen repeatedly, ten times or more. This chain joins TRBV30 and TRBJ2-3; 7 nucleotides line up with TRBD1. The ends lost 3 bases at V and 1 base at J; junction bases unmatched: 7. The CDR3 has 15 amino acids. Germline V gives CDR1 GTSNPN, CDR2 SVGIG (reference sequence). The CDR3 sequence is CAWSRGGEGTDTQYF. CDR3 DNA: TGTGCCTGGAGCAGAGGGGGCGAAGGCACAGATACGCAGTATTTT.